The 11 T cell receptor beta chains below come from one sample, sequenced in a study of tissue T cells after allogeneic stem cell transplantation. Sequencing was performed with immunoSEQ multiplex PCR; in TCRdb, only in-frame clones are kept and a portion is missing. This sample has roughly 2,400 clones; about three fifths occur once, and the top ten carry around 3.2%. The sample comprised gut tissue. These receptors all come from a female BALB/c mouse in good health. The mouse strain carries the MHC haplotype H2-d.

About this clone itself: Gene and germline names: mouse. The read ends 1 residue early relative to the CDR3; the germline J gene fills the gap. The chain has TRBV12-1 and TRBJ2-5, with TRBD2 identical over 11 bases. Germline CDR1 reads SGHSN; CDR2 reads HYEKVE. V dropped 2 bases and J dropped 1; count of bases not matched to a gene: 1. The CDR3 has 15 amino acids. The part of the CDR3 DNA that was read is TGTGCCAGCTCTCCGGGACTGGGGGACCAAGACACCCAGTAC. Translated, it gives CASSPGLGDQDTQY. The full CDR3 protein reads CASSPGLGDQDTQYF.

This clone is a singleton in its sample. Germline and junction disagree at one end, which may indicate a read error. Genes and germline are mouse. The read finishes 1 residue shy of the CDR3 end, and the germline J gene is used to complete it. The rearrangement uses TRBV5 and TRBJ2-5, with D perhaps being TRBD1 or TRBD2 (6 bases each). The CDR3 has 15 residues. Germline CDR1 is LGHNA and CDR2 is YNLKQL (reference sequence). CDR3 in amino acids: CASSQDWGLQDAQYF. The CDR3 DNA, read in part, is TGTGCCAGCAGCCAAGATTGGGGGCTTCAAGACGCCCAGTAC.

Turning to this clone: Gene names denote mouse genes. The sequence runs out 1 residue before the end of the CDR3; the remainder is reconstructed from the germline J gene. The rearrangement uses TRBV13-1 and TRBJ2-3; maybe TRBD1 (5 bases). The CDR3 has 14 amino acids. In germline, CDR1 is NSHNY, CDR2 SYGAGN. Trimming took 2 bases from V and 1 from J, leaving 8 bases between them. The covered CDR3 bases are TGTGCCAGCAGTGACCAGGGAGGTGCAGAAACGCTGTAT. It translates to CASSDQGGAETLY. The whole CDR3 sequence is CASSDQGGAETLYF.

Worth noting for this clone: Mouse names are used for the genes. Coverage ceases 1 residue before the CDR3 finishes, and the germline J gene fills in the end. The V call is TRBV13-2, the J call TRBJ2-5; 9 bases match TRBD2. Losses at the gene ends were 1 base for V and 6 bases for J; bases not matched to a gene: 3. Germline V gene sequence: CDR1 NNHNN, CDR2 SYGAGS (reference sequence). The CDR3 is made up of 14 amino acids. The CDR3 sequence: CASGDWGGRDTQYF. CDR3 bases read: TGTGCCAGCGGTGATTGGGGGGGCCGGGACACCCAGTAC.

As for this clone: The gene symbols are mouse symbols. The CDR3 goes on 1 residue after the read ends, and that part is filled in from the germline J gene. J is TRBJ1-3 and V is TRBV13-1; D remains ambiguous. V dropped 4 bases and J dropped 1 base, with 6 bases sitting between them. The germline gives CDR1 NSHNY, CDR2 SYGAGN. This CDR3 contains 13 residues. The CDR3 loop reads CASSRGSGNTLYF. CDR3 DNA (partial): TGTGCCAGCAGTCGGGGATCTGGAAATACGCTCTAT.

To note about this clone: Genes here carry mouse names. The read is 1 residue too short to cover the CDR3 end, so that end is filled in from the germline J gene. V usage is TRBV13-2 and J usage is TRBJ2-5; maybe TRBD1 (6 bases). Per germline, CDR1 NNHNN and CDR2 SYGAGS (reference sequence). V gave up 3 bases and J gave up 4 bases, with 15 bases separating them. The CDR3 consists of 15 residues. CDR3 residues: CASGVRGGKKDTQYF. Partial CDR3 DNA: TGTGCCAGCGGTGTAAGAGGGGGAAAAAAAGACACCCAGTAC.

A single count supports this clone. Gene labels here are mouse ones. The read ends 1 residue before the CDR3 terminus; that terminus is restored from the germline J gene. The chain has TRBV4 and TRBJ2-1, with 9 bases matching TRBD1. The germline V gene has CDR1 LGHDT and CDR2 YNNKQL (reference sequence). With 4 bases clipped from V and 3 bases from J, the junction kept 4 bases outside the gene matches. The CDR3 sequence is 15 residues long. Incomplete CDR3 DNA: TGTGCCAGCAGCTTCGGGACAGGGACCTATGCTGAGCAGTTC. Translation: CASSFGTGTYAEQF. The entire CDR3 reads CASSFGTGTYAEQFF.

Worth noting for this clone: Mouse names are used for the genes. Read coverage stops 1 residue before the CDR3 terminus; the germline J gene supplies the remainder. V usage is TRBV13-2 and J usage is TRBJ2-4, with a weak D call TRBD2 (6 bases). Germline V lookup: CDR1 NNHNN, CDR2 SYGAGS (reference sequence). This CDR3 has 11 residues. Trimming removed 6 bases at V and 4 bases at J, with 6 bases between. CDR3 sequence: CASVGENTLYF. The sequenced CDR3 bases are TGTGCCAGCGTGGGGGAAAACACCTTGTAC.

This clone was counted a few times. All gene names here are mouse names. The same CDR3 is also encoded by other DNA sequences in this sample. CDR3 DNA (partial): TGTGGTGCTAGACAGAATTCTGGAAATACGCTCTAT. Protein sequence: CGARQNSGNTLY. The CDR3 as a whole reads CGARQNSGNTLYF. This sequence joins TRBV20 and TRBJ1-3; D remains unclear. The read terminates 1 residue ahead of where the CDR3 ends, so the germline J gene completes it. Germline CDR1 is GFQATS and CDR2 is STVNSAI. The CDR3 spans 13 residues. The V end was cut by 3 bases, the J end by 0 bases, with 6 bases between.

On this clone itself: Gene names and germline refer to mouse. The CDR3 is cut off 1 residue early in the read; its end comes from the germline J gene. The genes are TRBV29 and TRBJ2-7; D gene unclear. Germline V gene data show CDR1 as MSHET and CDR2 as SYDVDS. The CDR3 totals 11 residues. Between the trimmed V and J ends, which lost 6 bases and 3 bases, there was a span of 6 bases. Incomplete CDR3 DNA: TGTGCTAGCAGGCAATTCTATGAACAGTAC. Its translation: CASRQFYEQY. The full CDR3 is CASRQFYEQYF.

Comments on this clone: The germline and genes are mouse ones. CDR3 DNA, as far as it was read: TGTGCCAGCAGTATACCCCTCCTTAGTGCAGAAACGCTGTAT. This translates into CASSIPLLSAETLY. The CDR3 reads in full as CASSIPLLSAETLYF. The chain has TRBV19 and TRBJ2-3, with D hard to call. The read terminates 1 residue ahead of where the CDR3 ends, so the germline J gene completes it. Germline V gene lookup returns CDR1 FNHDT and CDR2 SITEND (reference sequence). The CDR3 spans 15 residues. V was shortened by 1 base and J by 0 bases, with 9 bases between the two germline ends. The variable domain in full, with the rest retrieved from reference TRBV19 and TRBJ2-3, is GGIITQTPKFLIGQEGQKLTLKCQQNFNHDTMYWYRQDSGKGLRLIYYSITENDLQKGDLSEGYDASREKKSSFSLTVTSAQKNEMAVFLCASSIPLLSAETLYFGSGTRLTVL.